The 22 T cell receptor beta chains given below trace back to one sample, sequenced in a study of CD8+CD57+ T cells in acquired aplastic anemia. Patients chosen for sequencing had shown CD8+CD57+ cell expansion by flow cytometry. Using genomic DNA as the template, TCR beta VDJ and CDR3 profiling was carried out. In TCRdb, the reads were re-called with MiXCR into one record per CDR3 protein. The table has 400,000 to 600,000 distinct CDR3 sequences, 25% to 40% seen once. The source material was sorted CD4+, CD8+, or CD8+CD57+ T cells (not recorded which) from PBMCs. The receptor set was obtained from a human donor with aplastic anemia.

In the case of this clonotype: This could be a read error, since a much larger clone is one nucleotide away. The rearrangement links TRBV10-2 to TRBJ2-1, with D perhaps TRBD2 (6 bases). Germline loops: CDR1 WSHSY, CDR2 SAAADI. There are 14 residues in the CDR3. The V end lost 4 bases, the J end lost 7 bases, and 14 bases lay between the germline ends. The CDR3 spells CASSAPDYPNEQFF. As DNA, the CDR3 is TGCGCCAGCAGTGCGCCGGACTACCCGAATGAGCAGTTCTTC.

This clonotype was found many times. The CDR3 loop reads CSDRGSPLHF. CDR3 nucleotides: TGCAGTGACAGGGGGTCACCCCTCCACTTT. The V gene is TRBV20-1, the J gene TRBJ1-6, with 8 positions matching TRBD1. The CDR3 spans 10 residues. The V and J ends lost 7 bases and 10 bases, in that order; junction bases with no gene match: 0. Germline CDR1 reads DFQATT; CDR2 reads SNEGSKA (reference sequence).

The chain has TRBV7-2 and TRBJ2-7; 12 nucleotides line up with TRBD2. The CDR3 extends over 17 amino acids. Per the germline V gene, CDR1 is SGHTA and CDR2 is FQGNSA. V lost 8 bases, J lost 0 bases, and 11 bases stayed unmatched. CDR3: CASGRTSGVINSYEQYF. For the CDR3, the DNA is TGTGCCAGCGGCCGGACTAGCGGGGTCATCAACTCCTACGAGCAGTACTTC. Using reference TRBV7-2 and TRBJ2-7 for the parts outside the CDR3, the full variable domain is GAGVSQSPSNKVTEKGKDVELRCDPISGHTALYWYRQSLGQGLEFLIYFQGNSAPDKSGLPSDRFSAERTGGSVSTLTIQRTQQEDSAVYLCASGRTSGVINSYEQYFGPGTRLTVT.

The V call is TRBV5-4, the J call TRBJ2-3; 8 bases map to TRBD1. The germline gives CDR1 SGHNT, CDR2 YYREEE (reference sequence). The junction had 6 bases not matched to a gene; V was cut back by 4 bases and J by 5 bases. The CDR3 covers 14 residues. In nucleotides, the CDR3 is TGTGCCAGCAGCCCCGGACAGGGCGGAGATACGCAGTATTTT. It yields the protein CASSPGQGGDTQYF.

A few counts support this clonotype. One end of the junction is discordant with germline, which a read error may explain. The J gene is TRBJ2-2, the V gene TRBV10-3, with unresolved D. Looked up from germline, CDR1 is ENHRY and CDR2 is SYGVKD. The CDR3 loop spans 14 amino acids. CDR3 sequence reads: CASSEDAETGELFF. The CDR3 DNA is TGTGCCAGCAGTGAGGACGCCGAAACCGGGGAGCTGTTTTTT.

The rearrangement links TRBV10-3 to TRBJ2-5, with a tentative D call TRBD1 (6 bases). The CDR3 is 13 amino acids. The ends were cut back, 10 bases at V and 1 base at J, with 13 bases in the middle. Per the germline V gene, CDR1 is ENHRY and CDR2 is SYGVKD. For the CDR3, the DNA is TGTGCCAACCTCCGGGACACCCAAGAGACCCAGTACTTC. Translated: CANLRDTQETQYF.

The table lists this clonotype with many counts. The chain carries TRBV29-1 and TRBJ1-2; D may be TRBD1 (5 bases). The CDR3 loop spans 12 amino acids. Germline CDR1 is SQVTM and CDR2 is ANQGSEA. The V and J ends lost 3 bases and 2 bases respectively, with 7 bases between them. The CDR3 sequence: CSVDGGNYGYTF. Written as DNA, the CDR3 is TGCAGCGTTGACGGGGGAAACTATGGCTACACCTTC.

This clonotype was seen at least ten times. The V gene is TRBV19, the J gene TRBJ2-7; possibly TRBD1 for D (5 bases). The CDR3 is made up of 13 amino acids. CDR1 LNHDA and CDR2 SQIVND come from the germline V gene (reference sequence). V was trimmed by 4 bases and J by 3 bases, leaving 10 bases between them. The CDR3 spells CASSSGRVYEQYF. Here the CDR3 DNA reads TGTGCCAGTAGTAGCGGCAGGGTCTACGAGCAGTACTTC.

This clonotype has ten or more counts. The chain couples TRBV2 to TRBJ2-7; 9 nucleotides match TRBD1. Germline assignment: CDR1 SNHLY and CDR2 FYNNEI. Unmatched junction bases numbered 5, after V lost 11 bases and J lost 3 bases. The length of the CDR3 is 12 residues. The CDR3 DNA reads as TGTGCCGGAAAGACAGGGGGCTACGAGCAGTACTTC. This encodes CAGKTGGYEQYF.

As to this clonotype: The junction differs from germline at one of its ends, possibly a read error. The V and J genes are TRBV5-1 and TRBJ2-5; 11 nucleotides line up with TRBD2. This CDR3 region has 14 residues. The germline gives CDR1 SGHRS, CDR2 YFSETQ. This chain's CDR3 is CASRGTSGQETQHF. The CDR3 DNA is TGCGCCAGCAGGGGGACTAGCGGACAAGAGACCCAGCACTTC.

The rearrangement links TRBV11-2 to TRBJ1-2; 10 bases agree with TRBD1. CDR1 is SGHAT and CDR2 is FQNNGV in the germline V gene. This CDR3 region has 19 residues. Germline trimming cut 1 base from V and 0 bases from J; bases unmatched to any gene: 11. The CDR3, as DNA: TGTGCCAGCAGCTTAGGGATGACAGGGGGCCTACAATCTAACTATGGCTACACCTTC. The encoded protein is CASSLGMTGGLQSNYGYTF.

There are a few counts of this clonotype. The chain uses TRBV30 and TRBJ2-7, with a weak D call TRBD2 (5 bases). The CDR3 consists of 11 residues. Germline assignment: CDR1 GTSNPN and CDR2 SVGIG (reference sequence). V was trimmed by 6 bases and J by 1 base, leaving 7 bases between them. CDR3 coding DNA: TGTGCCTGCGGGATTTCCTACGAGCAGTACTTC. Its protein product is CACGISYEQYF.

This clonotype was recorded many times. The chain employs TRBV2 and TRBJ1-4; the match to TRBD1 covers 7 bases. The CDR3 spans 14 residues. The V and J ends lost 3 bases and 5 bases, in that order; junction bases with no gene match: 3. Germline assignment: CDR1 SNHLY and CDR2 FYNNEI. The CDR3 DNA sequence: TGTGCCAGCAGTGACGGACAGGCAAATGAAAAACTGTTTTTT. Its translation is CASSDGQANEKLFF. The full variable domain, its missing parts supplied by reference TRBV2 and TRBJ1-4, is EPEVTQTPSHQVTQMGQEVILRCVPISNHLYFYWYRQILGQKVEFLVSFYNNEISEKSEIFDDQFSVERPDGSNFTLKIRSTKLEDSAMYFCASSDGQANEKLFFGSGTQLSVL.

The V gene is TRBV12-3 or TRBV12-4, the J gene TRBJ2-7; possibly TRBD2 for D (6 bases). The V end lost 6 bases, the J end lost 3 bases, and 12 bases lay between the germline ends. The CDR3 is 13 amino acids. The DNA for the CDR3 is TGTGCCAGCAGACCCCGGGAGATCTACGAGCAGTACTTC. Protein: CASRPREIYEQYF.

Concerning this clonotype: A much larger clone lies a single base off, so this may be a read error. V is TRBV2 and J is TRBJ1-2, with 12 positions matching TRBD1. Per germline, CDR1 SNHLY and CDR2 FYNNEI. This CDR3 contains 13 residues. The V and J ends lost 6 bases and 7 bases, in that order; junction bases with no gene match: 3. The CDR3 spells CASRGTGGFGYTF. The DNA of the CDR3 is TGTGCCAGCAGGGGGACAGGGGGCTTTGGCTACACCTTC.

There are many counts of this clonotype. This chain joins TRBV2 and TRBJ2-7; 7 nucleotides line up with TRBD1. Per the germline V gene, CDR1 is SNHLY and CDR2 is FYNNEI. V lost 8 bases and J lost 6; bases outside the gene matches: 4. This CDR3 has 11 residues. The chain's CDR3 is CASYSGGEQYF. CDR3 nucleotide sequence: TGTGCCAGCTACTCAGGGGGCGAGCAGTACTTC.

The chain employs TRBV7-2 and TRBJ2-7; D is uncertain. The CDR3 has 15 residues. In germline, CDR1 is SGHTA, CDR2 FQGNSA. V was pared by 4 bases and J by 0 bases, with 13 bases between. This CDR3 is CASSWERQTSYEQYF. CDR3 in DNA: TGTGCCAGCAGCTGGGAAAGACAAACCTCCTACGAGCAGTACTTC.

The rearrangement links TRBV18 to TRBJ2-7; D gene ambiguous. The CDR3 spans 15 residues. The V and J ends lost 4 bases and 1 base respectively, with 14 bases between them. Germline loops: CDR1 KGHSH, CDR2 LQKENI. CDR3: CASSRIELGSYEQYF. The CDR3 nucleotides read TGTGCCAGCTCACGAATAGAACTCGGATCCTACGAGCAGTACTTC.

CDR3 residues: CASSVTTDTQYF. The CDR3 coding sequence is TGCGCCAGCAGTGTGACCACAGATACGCAGTATTTT. V and J are TRBV10-1 and TRBJ2-3; D is undetermined. V was pared by 4 bases and J by 2 bases, with 4 bases between. The germline V gene encodes CDR1 WNHNN and CDR2 SYGVQD (reference sequence). The CDR3 is 12 residues long.

Remarks on this clonotype: Sequence at one end of the junction differs from germline and may be a read error. J is TRBJ1-2 and V is TRBV10-3; D call uncertain. In germline, CDR1 is ENHRY, CDR2 SYGVKD. This CDR3 has 13 amino acids. CDR3 bases: TGTGCCAGCAGTGCGGCTCTAAACTATGGCTACACCTTC. Translation: CASSAALNYGYTF.

The rearrangement uses TRBV6-1 and TRBJ1-6, with 7 bases that match TRBD1. J was trimmed by 8 bases and V by 5 bases; bases with no gene match: 6. The CDR3 is made up of 14 amino acids. Looked up from germline, CDR1 is MNHNS and CDR2 is SASEGT. In nucleotides, the CDR3 is TGTGCCAGCAGTATAAACAGGGGACATTCACCCCTCCACTTT. This translates into CASSINRGHSPLHF.

Turning to this clonotype: Possible read error: a much larger clone is one base away. The genes are TRBV19 and TRBJ1-5; D gene unclear. CDR3 size: 13 residues. V shed 5 bases and J shed 6 bases, with 11 bases lying between them. Germline V gives CDR1 LNHDA, CDR2 SQIVND (reference sequence). The CDR3 sequence is CASSFGRSQPQHF. DNA for the CDR3: TGTGCCAGTAGTTTTGGTAGGAGTCAGCCCCAGCATTTT.